This T cell receptor beta chain was captured by sequencing in a study of control samples from healthy donors and cancer patients. Clones were read by immunoSEQ multiplex PCR, and TCRdb kept only the in-frame ones, dropping some. Recorded for this sample: fewer than 200,000 clones. The CDR3 totals 16 residues. V was pared by 5 bases and J by 5 bases, with 19 bases between. Germline V gene sequence: CDR1 MNHEY, CDR2 SMNVEV (reference sequence). The source of this sequence is a woman between 25 and 40 years old in good health. Sequenced: blood. This chain links TRBV27 with TRBJ1-5; D unclear. DNA for the CDR3: TGTGCCAGCAGTCCTCCGTCGGCCTATGGCGATCAGCCCCAGCATTTT. Amino acid sequence: CASSPPSAYGDQPQHF.